These 26 T cell receptor beta chains share one sample of origin, sequenced in a study of T cell changes during pregnancy in multiple sclerosis. This table comes from immunoSEQ multiplex PCR, and its TCRdb copy is limited to in-frame clones, with some not included. Counted here are tens of thousands of clones, about nine tenths occurring once; the ten biggest clones make up under 2%. The sequences come from peripheral blood, collected in the second trimester of pregnancy. Receptors were obtained from a female donor with multiple sclerosis, enrolled in a pregnancy study.

The J gene is TRBJ2-1, the V gene TRBV14; D unresolved. The CDR3 spans 12 residues. Per germline, CDR1 SGHDN and CDR2 FVKESK. Trimming cost V 1 base and J 4 bases, with 2 bases left between them. The CDR3 protein is CASSQVYNEQFF. In DNA, the CDR3 is TGTGCCAGCAGCCAAGTATACAATGAGCAGTTCTTC.

The gene calls are TRBV7-2 and TRBJ1-6; tentative D call: TRBD1 (5 bases). CDR3 length: 16 residues. Germline V gives CDR1 SGHTA, CDR2 FQGNSA. V lost 5 bases and J lost 7, with 18 bases in between. The CDR3 here is CASSGTGFWANSPLHF. The CDR3 DNA reads TGTGCCAGCAGCGGAACAGGCTTTTGGGCCAATTCACCCCTCCACTTT.

The chain joins TRBV11-2 to TRBJ2-7, with TRBD1 matching 8 bases. Germline V CDR1 and CDR2: SGHAT, FQNNGV. The CDR3 loop spans 14 amino acids. V gave up 6 bases and J gave up 0 bases; unmatched junction bases: 4. CDR3 sequence reads: CASRTGGSSYEQYF. In DNA form, the CDR3 reads TGTGCCAGCAGAACAGGGGGGAGCTCCTACGAGCAGTACTTC.

CDR3 amino acids: CASSVAGQNNSPLHF. CDR3 nucleotide sequence: TGTGCCAGCAGCGTAGCTGGACAGAATAATTCACCCCTCCACTTT. The chain carries TRBV9 and TRBJ1-6; D possibly corresponds to TRBD1 (6 bases). The CDR3 extends over 15 amino acids. Germline CDR1 and CDR2: SGDLS and YYNGEE. V was trimmed by 0 bases and J by 5 bases, leaving 9 bases between them.

The chain employs TRBV5-4 and TRBJ2-3; D is possibly TRBD2 (6 bases). Germline V gene sequence: CDR1 SGHNT, CDR2 YYREEE (reference sequence). This CDR3 spans 16 amino acids. Trimming pared 3 bases from V and 0 bases from J, leaving 14 bases between. The CDR3 protein is CASSYGPGGSTDTQYF. CDR3 DNA: TGTGCCAGCAGCTACGGCCCCGGGGGAAGCACAGATACGCAGTATTTT. The entire variable domain, with the rest obtained from reference TRBV5-4 and TRBJ2-3, is as follows: ETGVTQSPTHLIKTRGQQVTLRCSSQSGHNTVSWYQQALGQGPQFIFQYYREEENGRGNFPPRFSGLQFPNYSSELNVNALELDDSALYLCASSYGPGGSTDTQYFGPGTRLTVL.

The rearrangement uses TRBV6-1 and TRBJ2-3; D may be TRBD2 (6 bases). CDR1 is MNHNS, CDR2 SASEGT, per germline. The CDR3 has 17 residues. Trimming stripped 3 bases from V and 4 bases from J, with 20 bases between. CDR3 DNA: TGTGCCAGCAGTGAGGGGTCCGGGAGAGGGCGCGCAGATACGCAGTATTTT. This sequence encodes CASSEGSGRGRADTQYF.

This clone was seen more than once but under ten times. The chain employs TRBV4-2 and TRBJ1-2; 9 positions match TRBD1. This CDR3 comprises 15 residues. After removal of 3 bases from V and 4 bases from J, the junction contained 6 bases not matched to a gene. CDR1 LGHNA and CDR2 YNFKEQ come from the germline V gene. CDR3 coding DNA: TGTGCCAGCAGCCACAACAGGGGGCTCGTCTATGGCTACACCTTC. Translating gives CASSHNRGLVYGYTF.

This chain uses TRBV5-1 with TRBJ2-7; the match to TRBD1 covers 8 bases. The CDR3 sequence is 16 residues long. V shed 5 bases, J shed 5 bases, and the junction held 15 bases outside the gene matches. The germline V gene has CDR1 SGHRS and CDR2 YFSETQ. The CDR3 spells CASRLRTGSPSHEQYF. The CDR3 nucleotides are TGCGCCAGCAGGCTAAGGACAGGGTCTCCCTCTCACGAGCAGTACTTC.

The chain links TRBV18 to TRBJ1-1, with D possibly TRBD1 on 5 matching bases. Germline lookup yields CDR1 KGHSH and CDR2 LQKENI. The CDR3 extends over 13 amino acids. V lost 5 bases, J lost 4 bases, and 11 bases lay in between. The CDR3 protein is CASSNRGVTEAFF. The DNA for the CDR3 is TGTGCCAGCTCAAATAGGGGCGTCACTGAAGCTTTCTTT.

V is TRBV15 and J is TRBJ2-2, with 9 bases identical to TRBD2. Trimming at V came to 0 bases and at J to 11 bases, leaving 13 bases not matched to a gene. This CDR3 has 17 amino acids. Germline lookup yields CDR1 LNHNV and CDR2 YYDKDF (reference sequence). As DNA, the CDR3 is TGTGCCACCAGCAGAGATAGGGCGGGAGGGGCCCTGGGTGAGCTGTTTTTT. It translates to CATSRDRAGGALGELFF. The whole variable domain, filled in from reference TRBV15 and TRBJ2-2, reads DAMVIQNPRYQVTQFGKPVTLSCSQTLNHNVMYWYQQKSSQAPKLLFHYYDKDFNNEADTPDNFQSRRPNTSFCFLDIRSPGLGDTAMYLCATSRDRAGGALGELFFGEGSRLTVL.

J is TRBJ2-7 and V is TRBV27, with D maybe TRBD2 (6 bases). V was clipped by 6 bases and J by 7 bases, with 16 bases between them. CDR3 length equals 13 residues. Germline V gene sequence: CDR1 MNHEY, CDR2 SMNVEV (reference sequence). The CDR3 here is CASRPGLAREQYF. As DNA, the CDR3 is TGTGCCAGCAGGCCCGGGCTAGCGCGAGAGCAGTACTTC.

The V and J genes are TRBV7-8 and TRBJ2-5, with D possibly being TRBD1 (8 bases). Trimming removed 5 bases at V and 3 bases at J, with 16 bases between. Germline V gives CDR1 SGHVS, CDR2 FQNEAQ. The CDR3 totals 15 residues. In DNA, the CDR3 is TGTGCCAGCAGCATTAGGACAGGGAGGGAAGAGACCCAGTACTTC. It is translated as CASSIRTGREETQYF.

This clone came up once. The chain has TRBV11-3 and TRBJ2-1, with 8 positions matching TRBD1. Germline-derived CDR1 and CDR2 are SGHNT and YENEEA. The J segment lost 6 bases and the V segment lost 1 base, leaving 11 bases of the junction unmatched. The CDR3 loop spans 17 amino acids. The CDR3 DNA follows: TGTGCCAGCAGCTTAGGACTGACAGGGGTCAGTCCCAATGAGCAGTTCTTC. Its translation: CASSLGLTGVSPNEQFF.

The V and J genes are TRBV6-4 and TRBJ2-2; no reliable D call. Germline values: CDR1 MRHNA, CDR2 SNTAGT. The CDR3 contains 14 residues. Trimming shortened V by 3 bases and J by 1 base, and 6 bases separated the two germline ends. CDR3 nucleotides: TGTGCCAGCAGTGAAGAGTGGAACACCGGGGAGCTGTTTTTT. This sequence encodes CASSEEWNTGELFF.

This clone was seen just once. The rearrangement links TRBV28 to TRBJ2-7; possible D gene TRBD2, 5 bases. The CDR3 sequence is 15 residues long. V was cut by 3 bases and J by 2 bases, with 14 bases left in between. Germline-derived CDR1 and CDR2 are MDHEN and SYDVKM. Here the CDR3 reads CASSFRRSVAYEQYF. The CDR3 DNA reads TGTGCCAGCAGTTTTAGGAGGTCCGTTGCCTACGAGCAGTACTTC.

V is TRBV4-1 and J is TRBJ2-3; 11 nucleotides line up with TRBD2. The V and J ends lost 0 bases and 1 base, in that order; junction bases with no gene match: 6. Germline-derived CDR1 and CDR2 are MGHRA and YSYEKL. The CDR3 contains 18 residues. In nucleotides, the CDR3 is TGCGCCAGCAGCCAAGATACCCTACTAGCGGGAGGCACAGATACGCAGTATTTT. This codes for CASSQDTLLAGGTDTQYF.

The CDR3 DNA is TGTGCCAGCAGCTTTTTTCCGGGGGGCATGGATGAGCAGTTCTTC. This encodes CASSFFPGGMDEQFF. This chain joins TRBV7-9 and TRBJ2-1; D is perhaps TRBD2 (7 bases). This CDR3 region has 15 residues. CDR1 and CDR2 (germline): SEHNR, FQNEAQ (reference sequence). V lost 3 bases to trimming and J lost 8 bases, with 17 bases between them.

The chain joins TRBV28 to TRBJ1-4; D unresolved. The CDR3 has 11 amino acids. Germline CDR1 and CDR2: MDHEN and SYDVKM. Trimming took 6 bases from V and 8 from J, leaving 7 bases between them. The CDR3 DNA reads TGTGCCAGCAGCCGGCGGGAAAAACTGTTTTTT. It is translated as CASSRREKLFF.

The chain joins TRBV27 to TRBJ2-5; 10 bases align to TRBD2. V lost 2 bases to trimming and J lost 4 bases; unmatched junction nucleotides: 7. This CDR3 is 16 amino acids long. Germline V CDR1 and CDR2: MNHEY, SMNVEV (reference sequence). In DNA, the CDR3 is TGTGCCAGCAGTTTAGTAGCGGGGGGCCGAAGAGAGACCCAGTACTTC. Protein product: CASSLVAGGRRETQYF.

The chain joins TRBV19 to TRBJ2-6, with a possible D match to TRBD1 (6 bases). CDR1 LNHDA and CDR2 SQIVND come from the germline V gene (reference sequence). The CDR3 totals 16 residues. V was trimmed by 5 bases and J by 4 bases, leaving 15 bases between them. For the CDR3, the DNA is TGTGCCAGTAGTTCCTCGGCAGGGACAGGGGCCAACGTCCTGACTTTC. Translation gives CASSSSAGTGANVLTF.

The chain joins TRBV12-5 to TRBJ1-2, with 8 bases lining up with TRBD1. There are 15 residues in the CDR3. Germline values: CDR1 LGHNT, CDR2 FRNRAP. Trimming cost V 3 bases and J 4 bases; bases outside gene matches: 7. The CDR3 DNA is TGTGCTAGTGGTTTACGGAGACAGGGGAGCTATGGCTACACCTTC. Translation: CASGLRRQGSYGYTF.

A single count supports this clone. This sequence joins TRBV19 and TRBJ1-2; the match to TRBD1 covers 9 bases. The CDR3 runs 15 residues. J gave up 4 bases and V 5 bases, and 8 bases lay outside the gene matches. The V gene's germline CDR1 is LNHDA and CDR2 SQIVND (reference sequence). The CDR3 DNA reads as TGTGCCAGTAGTGGACGACAGGGGGTGTTCTATGGCTACACCTTC. Protein: CASSGRQGVFYGYTF.

This clone was observed a single time. The genes are TRBV2 and TRBJ2-4; no firm D call. Germline loops: CDR1 SNHLY, CDR2 FYNNEI. The CDR3 loop spans 15 amino acids. Trimming took 8 bases from V and 0 from J, leaving 14 bases between them. The chain's CDR3 is CASSDNAVAKNIQYF. The CDR3 DNA reads TGTGCCAGCTCAGACAATGCAGTAGCCAAAAACATTCAGTACTTC.

This CDR3 reads CASSLGDTRSYNEQFF. The CDR3 DNA sequence: TGTGCCAGCAGCTTGGGGGACACTCGCTCCTACAATGAGCAGTTCTTC. The rearrangement joins TRBV5-8 to TRBJ2-1; D is perhaps TRBD1 (6 bases). Germline lookup yields CDR1 SGHTS and CDR2 YDEGEE. The germline V and J ends were trimmed by 0 bases and 0 bases, with 10 bases remaining between them. This CDR3 spans 16 amino acids.

V is TRBV7-8 and J is TRBJ2-7, with TRBD1 as a possible D gene (6 bases). Looked up from germline, CDR1 is SGHVS and CDR2 is FQNEAQ. V dropped 5 bases and J dropped 5 bases, with 16 bases sitting between them. CDR3 length: 14 residues. The CDR3 bases are TGTGCCAGCAGCCCCCCGACAGGTTACCACGAGCAGTACTTC. Its protein is CASSPPTGYHEQYF.

The chain couples TRBV7-9 to TRBJ1-4, with D possibly TRBD1 on 5 matching bases. Germline loops: CDR1 SEHNR, CDR2 FQNEAQ (reference sequence). The V and J ends lost 0 bases and 3 bases respectively, with 8 bases between them. This CDR3 is 15 amino acids long. The CDR3, as DNA: TGTGCCAGCAGCTTAGCGCTGACAGCTAATGAAAAACTGTTTTTT. It yields the protein CASSLALTANEKLFF. Full variable domain (remainder filled in from reference TRBV7-9 and TRBJ1-4): DTGVSQNPRHKITKRGQNVTFRCDPISEHNRLYWYRQTLGQGPEFLTYFQNEAQLEKSRLLSDRFSAERPKGSFSTLEIQRTEQGDSAMYLCASSLALTANEKLFFGSGTQLSVL.